The 21 T cell receptor beta chains listed next were all sequenced from one sample in a study of CD8 T cells in Susac syndrome (dated by TCRdb to 2018 to 2020). Receptor amplification or capture employed the immunoSEQ multiplex PCR assay. RNA was extracted with the RNeasy kit and roughly 0.5 to 1 ug was reverse transcribed using random hexamers. Using fastp at Q25 and MiXCR, TCRdb reprocessed the public reads and kept productive beta chains. Every entry covers one CDR3 protein and lists the most common genes and DNA from its rows. A total of 120,000 to 150,000 distinct CDR3 sequences appear in this sample, roughly 95% of them only once. More than 0.075% of the sample rests with the top ten. The sequenced sample was CD4+ T cells from PBMCs. Every receptor here comes from a human donor with Susac syndrome.

This sequence joins TRBV4-2 and TRBJ2-6, with TRBD2 as a possible D gene (6 bases). The CDR3 consists of 17 residues. V shed 0 bases and J shed 0 bases, with 9 bases lying between them. CDR1 LGHNA and CDR2 YNFKEQ come from the germline V gene. The CDR3 DNA reads as TGTGCCAGCAGCCAAGATGGAGGGGCCTCTGGGGCCAACGTCCTGACTTTC. Protein sequence: CASSQDGGASGANVLTF.

The chain uses TRBV4-1 and TRBJ1-2, with unresolved D. V lost 0 bases and J 8 bases, leaving 10 bases between the germline ends. CDR1 is MGHRA and CDR2 is YSYEKL in the germline V gene. This CDR3 contains 13 residues. The DNA for the CDR3 is TGCGCCAGCAGCCAAGATAAACAGTTGGGCTACACCTTC. Its translation: CASSQDKQLGYTF.

This chain links TRBV5-4 with TRBJ1-2; D is ambiguous. The germline V and J ends were trimmed by 1 base and 3 bases, with 10 bases remaining between them. The V gene's germline CDR1 is SGHNT and CDR2 YYREEE (reference sequence). The CDR3 is made up of 14 amino acids. CDR3 protein: CASSLWTYDYGYTF. In DNA, the CDR3 is TGTGCCAGCAGCTTGTGGACGTACGACTATGGCTACACCTTC.

The rearrangement links TRBV27 to TRBJ2-7; TRBD2 might be the D (6 bases). Trimming removed 2 bases at V and 1 base at J, with 9 bases between. The germline CDR1 and CDR2 sequences are MNHEY and SMNVEV (reference sequence). The CDR3 loop spans 14 amino acids. The chain's CDR3 is CASSLGGQSYEQYF. The CDR3 bases are TGTGCCAGCAGTTTAGGAGGGCAGTCCTACGAGCAGTACTTC.

J is TRBJ2-3 and V is TRBV6-6; no reliable D call. The CDR3 contains 14 residues. Germline V gene data show CDR1 as MNHNY and CDR2 as SVGAGI (reference sequence). Trimming removed 5 bases from V and 5 bases from J, with 14 bases in between. Here the CDR3 DNA reads TGTGCCAGCAGTCACCACGAGCTGGGAGATACGCAGTATTTT. It codes for CASSHHELGDTQYF.

V and J are TRBV20-1 and TRBJ2-7, with D possibly matching TRBD1 (5 bases). This CDR3 region has 14 residues. Germline CDR1 reads DFQATT; CDR2 reads SNEGSKA (reference sequence). V shed 6 bases and J shed 1 base, with 16 bases lying between them. This chain's CDR3 is CSAPNGHRSYEQYF. CDR3 bases: TGCAGTGCCCCAAACGGGCACAGGTCCTACGAGCAGTACTTC.

V gene TRBV7-2 combines with J gene TRBJ2-5; D is ambiguous. Germline V lookup: CDR1 SGHTA, CDR2 FQGNSA. V lost 3 bases and J lost 5, with 10 bases in between. This CDR3 has 13 amino acids. CDR3 region: CASSFSYLETQYF. In DNA, the CDR3 is TGTGCCAGCAGCTTTAGCTATTTGGAGACCCAGTACTTC.

V gene TRBV20-1 combines with J gene TRBJ2-3, with D uncertain. Trimming pared 6 bases from V and 5 bases from J, leaving 6 bases between. Germline values: CDR1 DFQATT, CDR2 SNEGSKA (reference sequence). The CDR3 is 10 residues long. In DNA, the CDR3 is TGCAGTGCCTACAAAGATACGCAGTATTTT. It encodes CSAYKDTQYF.

This clonotype appeared once. The chain recombines TRBV7-3 with TRBJ2-3; tentatively, D is TRBD1 (6 bases). CDR1 and CDR2 (germline): SGHTA, FQGTGA. The CDR3 consists of 12 residues. V was pared by 5 bases and J by 6 bases, with 9 bases between. The CDR3 nucleotides read TGTGCCAGCAGCGCTCAGGGGGATACGCAGTATTTT. Translation gives CASSAQGDTQYF.

The chain couples TRBV29-1 to TRBJ2-5, with TRBD2 matching 10 bases. This CDR3 has 14 amino acids. Germline values: CDR1 SQVTM, CDR2 ANQGSEA. Losses at the gene ends were 5 bases for V and 5 bases for J; bases not matched to a gene: 8. This chain's CDR3 is CSVQSGGAGETQYF. The CDR3 DNA follows: TGCAGCGTTCAGAGCGGGGGGGCCGGGGAGACCCAGTACTTC.

The chain combines TRBV6-6 with TRBJ2-7, with TRBD1 matching 8 bases. In germline, CDR1 is MNHNY, CDR2 SVGAGI (reference sequence). The J segment lost 7 bases and the V segment lost 6 bases, leaving 11 bases of the junction unmatched. The CDR3 extends over 14 amino acids. The CDR3 DNA follows: TGTGCCAGCAGCCGTGGACAGGGAGTAGAGGAGCAGTACTTC. Residues: CASSRGQGVEEQYF.

The J gene is TRBJ2-1, the V gene TRBV20-1, with D hard to call. Trimming cost V 5 bases and J 7 bases, with 9 bases left between them. Germline assignment: CDR1 DFQATT and CDR2 SNEGSKA (reference sequence). CDR3 size: 11 residues. CDR3 region: CSAFTGNEQFF. In nucleotides, the CDR3 is TGCAGTGCTTTTACGGGTAATGAGCAGTTCTTC.

The genes are TRBV29-1 and TRBJ2-7; 9 bases align to TRBD2. With 7 bases clipped from V and 4 bases from J, the junction kept 11 bases outside the gene matches. This CDR3 spans 14 amino acids. CDR1 and CDR2 from the germline V gene are SQVTM and ANQGSEA. The CDR3 here is CSAASGLAVYEQYF. For the CDR3, the DNA is TGCAGCGCTGCCTCGGGACTAGCAGTTTACGAGCAGTACTTC.

This rearrangement joins TRBV3-1 to TRBJ1-1; TRBD1 agrees at 7 bases. V was clipped by 4 bases and J by 0 bases; unmatched bases: 5. This CDR3 spans 15 amino acids. The germline V gene has CDR1 LGHDT and CDR2 YNNKEL (reference sequence). The CDR3 here is CASSPTTGLNTEAFF. CDR3 nucleotides: TGTGCCAGCAGCCCCACGACAGGGTTGAACACTGAAGCTTTCTTT.

CDR3 nucleotides: TGCGCCAGCAGCCCCCCTTTGTCTCCCGGCACAGATACGCAGTATTTT. This translates into CASSPPLSPGTDTQYF. The chain couples TRBV5-1 to TRBJ2-3; D call uncertain. Germline V gene sequence: CDR1 SGHRS, CDR2 YFSETQ. This CDR3 is built from 16 residues. The V end was cut by 4 bases, the J end by 1 base, with 16 bases between.

The chain uses TRBV12-3 or TRBV12-4 and TRBJ2-7; 8 nucleotides match TRBD1. The CDR3 consists of 14 residues. V lost 1 base and J lost 6; bases outside the gene matches: 5. CDR3 nucleotide sequence: TGTGCCAGCAGTTTAGGGCAGGGGGCGACCGAGCAGTACTTC. Translated, it gives CASSLGQGATEQYF.

This chain uses TRBV12-3 or TRBV12-4 with TRBJ2-3, with D perhaps TRBD2 (6 bases). The CDR3 is 17 amino acids. Trimming cost V 3 bases and J 2 bases, with 18 bases left between them. Here the CDR3 reads CASSFSFLASHTDTQYF. The CDR3 DNA is TGTGCCAGCAGTTTCTCCTTCCTAGCGTCCCACACAGATACGCAGTATTTT.

The CDR3 DNA sequence: TGTGCCAGCAGGGACGGGGGACTATCCGCGAACACCGGGGAGCTGTTTTTT. It encodes CASRDGGLSANTGELFF. The chain is built from TRBV7-9 and TRBJ2-2, with 7 positions matching TRBD2. J lost 0 bases, V lost 6 bases, and 10 bases had no gene match. Germline V gives CDR1 SEHNR, CDR2 FQNEAQ (reference sequence). This CDR3 region has 17 residues. The whole variable domain, remainder taken from reference TRBV7-9 and TRBJ2-2, is DTGVSQNPRHKITKRGQNVTFRCDPISEHNRLYWYRQTLGQGPEFLTYFQNEAQLEKSRLLSDRFSAERPKGSFSTLEIQRTEQGDSAMYLCASRDGGLSANTGELFFGEGSRLTVL.

This clonotype was counted a single time. The genes are TRBV29-1 and TRBJ1-1, with TRBD1 identical over 10 bases. J lost 11 bases, V lost 7 bases, and 10 bases had no gene match. Per the germline V gene, CDR1 is SQVTM and CDR2 is ANQGSEA. The CDR3 length is 12 residues. The chain's CDR3 is CSALGTGDGAFF. The CDR3 nucleotides read TGCAGCGCCCTCGGGACAGGGGACGGGGCTTTCTTT.

The V and J genes are TRBV20-1 and TRBJ1-1; D is ambiguous. Germline V gene sequence: CDR1 DFQATT, CDR2 SNEGSKA (reference sequence). V was clipped by 5 bases and J by 1 base, with 11 bases between them. The CDR3 is made up of 13 amino acids. The chain's CDR3 is CSAPWLANTEAFF. The CDR3 DNA follows: TGCAGTGCTCCCTGGTTGGCGAACACTGAAGCTTTCTTT.

Written as DNA, the CDR3 is TGTGCCAGCAGCCTCGAAGCTTTCTTT. It yields the protein CASSLEAFF. The rearrangement uses TRBV27 and TRBJ1-1; D gene unclear. Germline V gene data show CDR1 as MNHEY and CDR2 as SMNVEV (reference sequence). This CDR3 is built from 9 residues. The V and J ends lost 6 bases and 8 bases respectively, with 4 bases between them.